This TCR beta chain derives from a study of blood T cell repertoires in COVID-19. About the research overall: The analysed material was cDNA or gDNA that came from T cells, B-cell-depleted T cells, or PBMCs.

The sample holds a few counts of this clone. Authors' processing steps: Reference gene primer amplification gave estimated nucleated cell counts. The data were produced by immunoSEQ multiplex PCR, yet TCRdb's version contains in-frame clones alone and is incomplete. Clonal size and the V and J genes are those of that table, whereas D and trimming came from the DNA. The data contain roughly 290,000 clones, approximately 83% of them singletons. CDR1 and CDR2 (germline): LGHNT, FRNRAP. The CDR3 is 17 residues long. J was trimmed by 6 bases and V by 6 bases; bases with no gene match: 16. Seattle researchers signed up patients amid active infection and tracked them longitudinally.

This TCR was sampled from a person aged 65 to 85 with COVID-19, enrolled during active disease. This rearrangement joins TRBV12-5 to TRBJ2-1, with 8 bases identical to TRBD2. The sequencing input was peripheral blood. The CDR3 nucleotides are TGTGCTAGTGGCCTAAACCCCAAAGCGGGGGAGGGCAATGAGCAGTTCTTC. This translates into CASGLNPKAGEGNEQFF.